Sequencing of this T cell receptor beta chain was carried out in a study of T and B cells in COVID-19 patients (dated by TCRdb to 2020 to 2021). Study-level background: In this study, adaptive immunity was profiled in COVID-19 patients who either had active infection or had recovered, using TRB and IGH repertoire sequencing of peripheral blood. A recovered cohort included some 19 patients who provided roughly 20 samples, and most of these patients had mild to moderate COVID-19 treated on an outpatient basis. A median age of roughly 34 years was recorded in the recovered cohort versus approximately 70 years in the active-infection cohort. Critical illness requiring mechanical ventilation or ECMO was present in most of the roughly 20 patients in the active-infection cohort. Comorbidities linked to unfavorable COVID-19 outcome were present in about 90% of the 20 patients in the active-infection cohort. The TCR and BCR sequence repository comprised a few dozen patients and 69 time points, with over 7 million TCR sequences analysed. Two patients belonged to both the recovered and active cohorts because samples were available from active disease and after recovery. An age-matched reference group of roughly 40 healthy donors negative for COVID-19 antibodies was used as the comparison for repertoire analyses. As many as 9 follow-up blood samples were taken per patient, and some of the samples covered different disease stages within the same individual.

TCRdb shows the sequencer as Illumina MiSeq. TRB rearrangements were amplified by multiplex PCR with BIOMED2 TRB-A/B primer pools. Illumina-compatible adapters and 7-nucleotide sample barcodes were added to the amplicons in two consecutive PCRs. Phusion HS II polymerase was used for all library PCRs. Amplicons were purified from gel with the NucleoSpin Gel and PCR Clean-up kit, quantified on Qubit, and pooled at around 4 nM. The quality of the amplicon pool was checked on an Agilent 2100 Bioanalyzer prior to Illumina next-generation sequencing. As for the authors' bioinformatics: Annotation of TRB rearrangements was performed with MiXCR 3.0.8 using the default MiXCR reference library. Non-productive reads and sequences with fewer than 2 reads were excluded, and each unique CDR3 nucleotide sequence counted as one clone. R 3.5.1 was used to calculate clonality, diversity, richness and V-J gene usage. GLIPH2 was used for TCR clustering by CDR3 similarity, and generation probabilities were calculated by OLGA. Only GLIPH2 clusters containing at least four unique TCR clonotypes present in at least three individuals were kept. TCRdb reprocessing: public reads trimmed at Q25 with fastp, clones called with MiXCR, in-frame beta chains kept. Each CDR3 protein appears once, grouped with its most common genes and DNA. The V and J calls reflect TCRdb's pipeline rather than the authors' work. The sample contains thousands of distinct CDR3 sequences, about 30% of them found a single time. More than 11% of the sample goes to the ten largest clones.

Summary of the overall study and its limitations: TRBV/TRBJ gene usage was reported as strongly skewed in patients with COVID-19. The reported TCR clusters were stated to require prospective validation before clinical use. In active COVID-19, TRB repertoires were highly clonal, while at recovery, diversity and richness increased above the levels seen in healthy donors. The recovered cohort had approximately 2,500 exclusive TCR clusters, including around 30 low-pGen clusters. Blood samples obtained from mildly ill patients during symptoms, as well as early samples obtained from severe cases, were available only in scarce numbers. Specific T cell subsets (CD4+/Treg/CD8+) and sorted SARS-CoV-2-responsive or tetramer+ T cells had not yet been sequenced, with those experiments still ongoing. The cohort was considered too small for HLA contributions to COVID-19 susceptibility or severity to be assessed.

Spanning cysteine to phenylalanine, the CDR3 consists of 15 amino acids. The kept DNA is CDR3 alone, 45 bases in frame from the first base. The germline V gene specifies SGHNT as CDR1 and YENEEA as CDR2. Trimming takes 3 bases from V and 6 bases from J, and the germline ends sit 18 bases apart. By its share of the sample, this clonotype is medium-sized (0.01 to 0.1%). Its antigen is not yet known. The record has no base qualities; no much larger clone is one base away. Genomic DNA extracted from blood was used in amounts of roughly 240-500 ng for amplification of TRB repertoires. The clonotype originates from a human donor with active COVID-19. The rearranged segments are TRBV11-3 and TRBJ2-7, and possibly TRBD1, on 6 matching bases. Sequencing was done on a sample of blood. The DNA reads TGTGCCAGCAGCTTCCTGAGGACAGCGTATTCCGAGCAGTACTTC. It is translated as CASSFLRTAYSEQYF.